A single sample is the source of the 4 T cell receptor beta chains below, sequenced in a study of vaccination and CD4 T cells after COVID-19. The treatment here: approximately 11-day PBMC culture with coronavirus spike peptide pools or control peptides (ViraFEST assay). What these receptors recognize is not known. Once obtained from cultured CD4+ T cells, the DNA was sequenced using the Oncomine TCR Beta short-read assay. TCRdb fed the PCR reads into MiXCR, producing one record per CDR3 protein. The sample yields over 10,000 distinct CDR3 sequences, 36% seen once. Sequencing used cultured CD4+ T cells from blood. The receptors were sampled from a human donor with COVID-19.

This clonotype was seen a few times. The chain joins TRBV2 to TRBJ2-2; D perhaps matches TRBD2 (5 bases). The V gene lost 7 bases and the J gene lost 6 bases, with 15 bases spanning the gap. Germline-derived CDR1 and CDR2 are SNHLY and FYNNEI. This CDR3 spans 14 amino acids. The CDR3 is CASNTLEGSGELFF. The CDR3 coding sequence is TGTGCCAGCAATACTCTCGAGGGCTCCGGGGAGCTGTTTTTT. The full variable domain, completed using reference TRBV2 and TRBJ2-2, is EPEVTQTPSHQVTQMGQEVILRCVPISNHLYFYWYRQILGQKVEFLVSFYNNEISEKSEIFDDQFSVERPDGSNFTLKIRSTKLEDSAMYFCASNTLEGSGELFFGEGSRLTVL.

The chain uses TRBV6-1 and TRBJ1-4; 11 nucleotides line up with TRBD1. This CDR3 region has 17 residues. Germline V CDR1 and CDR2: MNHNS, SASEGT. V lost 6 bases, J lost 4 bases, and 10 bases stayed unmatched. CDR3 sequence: CASSSRDRGRDNEKLFF. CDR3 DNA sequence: TGTGCCAGCAGCTCCCGGGACAGGGGGAGGGATAATGAAAAACTGTTTTTT.

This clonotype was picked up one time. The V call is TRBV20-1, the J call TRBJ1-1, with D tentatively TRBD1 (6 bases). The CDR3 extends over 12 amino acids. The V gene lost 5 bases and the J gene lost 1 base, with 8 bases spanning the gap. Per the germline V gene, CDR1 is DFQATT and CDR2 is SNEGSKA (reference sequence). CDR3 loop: CSAGGGNTEAFF. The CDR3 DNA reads TGCAGTGCTGGAGGGGGGAACACTGAAGCTTTCTTT.

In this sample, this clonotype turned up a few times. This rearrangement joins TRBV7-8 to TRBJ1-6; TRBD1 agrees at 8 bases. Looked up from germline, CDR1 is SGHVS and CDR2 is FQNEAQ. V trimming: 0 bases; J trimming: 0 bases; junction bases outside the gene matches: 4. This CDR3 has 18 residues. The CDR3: CASSLARQGSSYNSPLHF. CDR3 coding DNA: TGTGCCAGCAGCTTAGCGCGACAGGGGAGCTCCTATAATTCACCCCTCCACTTT.